This T cell receptor (beta chain) was sequenced in a study of T cell responses to AZD1222 COVID-19 vaccine. Study observations and caveats: Nearly half of spike-specific TCRs reportedly go after variant regions that carry no mutations. Baseline serostatus was positive in only 5 to 7 AZD1222 recipients. Donors in the cohort were predominantly white British and more often female, and clonal diversity was possibly underestimated.

Here immunoSEQ multiplex PCR was the method, and the copy in TCRdb shows in-frame clones only, minus some. The repertoire has roughly 150,000 clones, about 90% of them found once; the top ten carry 5% to 6.5%. Trimming took off 3 bases at V and 2 bases at J, with 11 bases between the two ends. Looked up from germline, CDR1 is SNHLY and CDR2 is FYNNEI. This CDR3 has 14 residues. This clone was counted a few times. Its antigen is unknown. V usage is TRBV2 and J usage is TRBJ2-7, with D possibly being TRBD2 (6 bases). Sequencing was performed on peripheral blood, taken 28 days after the second AZD1222 dose. The clonotype comes from an adult who received the AZD1222 COVID-19 vaccine. The CDR3 sequence is CASSDTSRPYEQYF. For the CDR3, the DNA is TGTGCCAGCAGTGATACTAGCCGTCCCTACGAGCAGTACTTC.